These T cell receptor beta chains were read from a single sample in a study of blood T cell repertoires in COVID-19. Profiled with immunoSEQ multiplex PCR; TCRdb holds only in-frame clones, not every one. The table shows roughly 380,000 clones, with 70% to 90% occurring only once. The sample was PBMCs or T cells enriched from blood (not recorded which). These receptors were taken from a man in his thirties or forties who had recovered from COVID-19. Both conserved end residues are part of each CDR3. A D gene is named only where the DNA matches it firmly. The listing skips clone size in some rows; elsewhere it reads once, few, many or a size class.

cdr3_aa,cdr3_nt,clone_size,d_call,j_call,v_call,cdr3_length
CASSRRGRVASTEAFF,TGTGCCAGCAGCCGCAGGGGACGGGTTGCGAGCACTGAAGCTTTCTTT,.,.,TRBJ1-1,TRBV7-2,16
CASSNMPEETQYF,TGTGCCAGCTCAAACATGCCTGAAGAGACCCAGTACTTC,.,.,TRBJ2-5,TRBV18,13
CAWSRQGTLNEKLFF,TGTGCCTGGAGTCGGCAGGGAACGCTTAATGAAAAACTGTTTTTT,.,.,TRBJ1-4,TRBV30,15
CASSGRDRGSTEAFF,TGTGCCAGCAGCGGACGGGACAGGGGGAGCACTGAAGCTTTCTTT,.,TRBD1,TRBJ1-1,TRBV7-9,15
CASSYPGQGVYEQYF,TGTGCCAGCAGTTACCCGGGACAGGGCGTCTACGAGCAGTACTTC,.,TRBD1,TRBJ2-7,TRBV6-5,15
CASSPGTGNTEAFF,TGTGCCAGTAGTCCGGGGACAGGTAACACTGAAGCTTTCTTT,.,TRBD1,TRBJ1-1,TRBV19,14
CASTGQVSQPQHF,TGCGCCAGCACAGGACAGGTATCCCAGCCCCAGCATTTT,few,TRBD1,TRBJ1-5,TRBV10-2,13
CASTEAGSSNEQYF,TGTGCCAGCACGGAGGCGGGTAGCTCGAACGAGCAGTACTTC,few,.,TRBJ2-7,TRBV7-9,14
CASTHLRKTSATYEQYF,TGTGCCAGCACCCACCTGCGAAAGACTAGCGCGACCTACGAGCAGTACTTC,.,TRBD2,TRBJ2-7,TRBV11-2,17
CAASNPTSYTF,TGTGCCGCCTCAAACCCTACGAGCTACACCTTC,few,.,TRBJ1-2,TRBV6-5,11
CSVERTGGKRLSTEAFF,TGCAGCGTTGAACGGACAGGGGGAAAGAGGTTAAGCACTGAAGCTTTCTTT,few,TRBD1,TRBJ1-1,TRBV29-1,17
CASSPEQGQSEAFF,TGTGCCAGCTCACCTGAACAGGGCCAATCTGAAGCTTTCTTT,.,.,TRBJ1-1,TRBV18,14
CASRGAGYEQYF,TGTGCCAGCAGAGGGGCAGGGTACGAGCAGTACTTC,.,.,TRBJ2-7,TRBV7-9,12
CASRRGATATNEKLFF,TGTGCCAGTAGGCGGGGGGCGACGGCAACTAATGAAAAACTGTTTTTT,.,.,TRBJ1-4,TRBV19,16
CAWSVRWLAGPYEQYF,TGTGCCTGGAGTGTGAGATGGCTAGCGGGACCTTACGAGCAGTACTTC,.,TRBD2,TRBJ2-7,TRBV30,16
CASSYSSDRLETEAFF,TGTGCCAGCAGTTACTCCTCGGACAGGTTGGAGACTGAAGCTTTCTTT,.,TRBD1,TRBJ1-1,TRBV6-5,16
CASSEVGTYEQYF,TGTGCCAGCAGTGAAGTGGGCACCTACGAGCAGTACTTC,.,.,TRBJ2-7,TRBV6-1,13
CAWSVQGGNYGYTF,TGTGCCTGGAGTGTACAGGGGGGTAACTATGGCTACACCTTC,.,TRBD1,TRBJ1-2,TRBV30,14
CASGTDSLTMGYTF,TGTGCCAGCGGAACGGACAGCCTGACTATGGGCTACACCTTC,.,.,TRBJ1-2,TRBV5-4,14
CASSIGSSAFF,TGTGCCAGTAGTATCGGTTCCTCCGCTTTCTTT,.,.,TRBJ1-1,TRBV19,11
CASSYGQWSGNTIYF,TGTGCCAGCAGTTACGGGCAGTGGTCTGGAAACACCATATATTTT,.,.,TRBJ1-3,TRBV6-5,15
CASSPQGQGFVYEQYF,TGTGCCAGCAGCCCTCAAGGACAGGGGTTCGTCTACGAGCAGTACTTC,.,TRBD1,TRBJ2-7,TRBV11-2,16
CASSGTGYNSPLHF,TGTGCCAGCAGCGGGACAGGGTATAATTCACCCCTCCACTTT,.,TRBD1,TRBJ1-6,TRBV25-1,14
CAWSVRGYEQYF,TGTGCCTGGAGTGTACGGGGCTACGAGCAGTACTTC,.,.,TRBJ2-7,TRBV30,12
CASSLRGGYANTGELFF,TGTGCCAGTAGCCTAAGGGGGGGGTACGCGAACACCGGGGAGCTGTTTTTT,.,.,TRBJ2-2,TRBV19,17
CASSLAGRGTGNTIYF,TGTGCCAGCAGCTTAGCCGGCAGGGGGACTGGAAACACCATATATTTT,.,TRBD1,TRBJ1-3,TRBV7-9,16
CASSPTQNEKLFF,TGTGCCAGCTCACCAACCCAGAATGAAAAACTGTTTTTT,.,.,TRBJ1-4,TRBV18,13
CASSSSERIAWQFF,TGTGCCAGCAGTTCCTCGGAGAGAATAGCGTGGCAGTTCTTC,.,.,TRBJ2-1,TRBV27,14
CASSLGTGGSLSGANVLTF,TGCGCCAGCAGCTTGGGGACAGGGGGGTCTCTCTCTGGGGCCAACGTCCTGACTTTC,.,TRBD1,TRBJ2-6,TRBV5-1,19
CASSPRKGRDEQYF,TGTGCCAGCAGTCCCCGAAAGGGGAGGGACGAGCAGTACTTC,.,TRBD2,TRBJ2-7,TRBV27,14
CASLGGETQYF,TGTGCCAGCTTAGGGGGAGAGACCCAGTACTTC,.,.,TRBJ2-5,TRBV6-5,11
CAWSRENTEAFF,TGTGCCTGGAGCAGGGAGAACACTGAAGCTTTCTTT,once,.,TRBJ1-1,TRBV30,12
CSASPGQGSNQPQHF,TGCAGTGCTAGTCCGGGACAGGGTAGCAATCAGCCCCAGCATTTT,.,TRBD1,TRBJ1-5,TRBV20-1,15
CASSISRGQDGYTF,TGTGCCAGCTCAATTTCGAGGGGGCAGGATGGCTACACCTTC,.,TRBD1,TRBJ1-2,TRBV18,14
CASSVEAGIAYGYTF,TGTGCCAGCAGCGTAGAGGCAGGGATTGCCTATGGCTACACCTTC,.,.,TRBJ1-2,TRBV9,15
CASSEGAWDSNNSPLHF,TGTGCCAGCAGTGAAGGGGCTTGGGACAGTAATAATTCACCCCTCCACTTT,.,TRBD1,TRBJ1-6,TRBV2,17
CASSSRQVGSSGANVLTF,TGTGCCAGCAGTTCCCGTCAGGTGGGCTCCTCTGGGGCCAACGTCCTGACTTTC,few,.,TRBJ2-6,TRBV6-2/TRBV6-3,18
CASSTAVNQPQHF,TGTGCCAGCTCGACAGCTGTTAATCAGCCCCAGCATTTT,.,.,TRBJ1-5,TRBV28,13
CASSLYRDGGVGQPQHF,TGTGCCAGCAGCTTATACCGGGACGGAGGGGTTGGGCAGCCCCAGCATTTT,.,.,TRBJ1-5,TRBV7-6,17
CASRVLLSSGTGESYF,TGTGCCAGCCGCGTCCTGCTATCCTCCGGGACAGGGGAGTCGTACTTC,.,TRBD1,TRBJ2-7,TRBV5-6,16
CSVRQGGNYGYTF,TGCAGCGTCCGACAGGGGGGAAACTATGGCTACACCTTC,.,TRBD1,TRBJ1-2,TRBV29-1,13
CASSVDEGNTIYF,TGTGCCAGCAGCGTAGATGAGGGAAACACCATATATTTT,once,.,TRBJ1-3,TRBV9,13